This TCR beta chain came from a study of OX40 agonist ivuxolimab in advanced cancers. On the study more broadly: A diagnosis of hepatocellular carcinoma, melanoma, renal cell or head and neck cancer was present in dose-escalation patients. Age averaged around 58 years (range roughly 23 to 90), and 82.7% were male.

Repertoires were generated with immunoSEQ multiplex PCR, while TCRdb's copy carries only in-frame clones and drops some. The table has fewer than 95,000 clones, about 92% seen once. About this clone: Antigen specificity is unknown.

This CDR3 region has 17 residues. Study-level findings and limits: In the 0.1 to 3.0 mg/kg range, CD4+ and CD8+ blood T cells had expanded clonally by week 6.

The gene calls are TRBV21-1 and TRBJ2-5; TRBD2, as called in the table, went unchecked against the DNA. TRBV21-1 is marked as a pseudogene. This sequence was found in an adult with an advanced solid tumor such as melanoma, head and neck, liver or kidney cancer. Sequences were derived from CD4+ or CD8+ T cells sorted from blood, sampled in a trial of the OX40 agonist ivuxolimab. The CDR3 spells CASSCRPGLAGGVTQYF. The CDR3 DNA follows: TGTGCCAGCAGCTGTAGACCGGGACTAGCGGGAGGGGTGACCCAGTACTTC.